A single sample is the source of the 8 T cell receptor beta chains below, sequenced in a study of T cells in Graves' hyperthyroidism and ophthalmopathy. Amplified TCR beta CDR3 regions came from RNA transcripts. TCR CDR3 underwent first-round RT-PCR with the HTBI primer set. Each CDR3 protein is one row after TCRdb ran MiXCR on the multiplex PCR reads. The sample holds 800,000 or so distinct CDR3 sequences, around 38% seen once. The sequenced sample was blood. These receptors were collected from a man in his late teens or twenties with Graves' hyperthyroidism.

This clonotype was detected ten times or more. This chain connects TRBV7-9 to TRBJ1-4; D remains ambiguous. Between the trimmed V and J ends, which lost 4 bases and 6 bases, there was a span of 12 bases. The CDR3 loop spans 14 amino acids. Germline CDR1 and CDR2: SEHNR and FQNEAQ (reference sequence). CDR3 nucleotide sequence: TGTGCCAGCAGCTATCGAGGTCTGGATGAAAAACTGTTTTTT. Its protein product is CASSYRGLDEKLFF.

The CDR3 sequence is CASRTGSDQPQHF. The CDR3 DNA reads as TGTGCCAGCAGGACAGGGTCAGATCAGCCCCAGCATTTT. The chain carries TRBV6-6 and TRBJ1-5; 7 bases line up with TRBD1. The trim removed 6 bases at V and 5 bases at J, leaving 4 bases unmatched. Germline V gives CDR1 MNHNY, CDR2 SVGAGI (reference sequence). CDR3 length: 13 residues.

The table lists this clonotype with many counts. J is TRBJ2-7 and V is TRBV7-2; tentatively, D is TRBD1 (5 bases). Germline CDR1 SGHTA, CDR2 FQGNSA. The V end lost 3 bases, the J end lost 6 bases, and 12 bases lay between the germline ends. CDR3 length equals 13 residues. This CDR3 is CASSLALGVEQYF. The CDR3 nucleotides read TGTGCCAGCAGCTTGGCGTTAGGGGTCGAGCAGTACTTC.

The V call is TRBV5-5, the J call TRBJ2-7, with D hard to call. V shed 1 base and J shed 6 bases, with 8 bases lying between them. Germline V gene sequence: CDR1 SGHKS, CDR2 YYEKEE (reference sequence). This CDR3 is 12 amino acids long. The CDR3 coding sequence is TGTGCCAGCAGCTTGTTCCTCGGCGAGCAGTACTTC. It yields the protein CASSLFLGEQYF.

This chain connects TRBV2 to TRBJ1-6, with unresolved D. Germline assignment: CDR1 SNHLY and CDR2 FYNNEI. This CDR3 has 14 amino acids. Trimming left V 7 bases short and J 7 bases short, with 14 bases between. CDR3 residues: CASNSNDGNSPLHF. CDR3 in DNA: TGTGCCAGCAACTCCAACGACGGGAATTCACCCCTCCACTTT.

At least ten counts were recorded for this clonotype. In nucleotides, the CDR3 is TGCGCCAGCAGCCAAATCCCGGGGGAGACCCAGTACTTC. Protein: CASSQIPGETQYF. The rearrangement links TRBV4-1 to TRBJ2-5, with TRBD2 as a possible D gene (5 bases). CDR3 size: 13 residues. V shed 2 bases and J shed 5 bases, with 9 bases lying between them. From germline, CDR1 is MGHRA and CDR2 YSYEKL.

This clonotype was seen repeatedly, ten times or more. The CDR3 DNA reads TGTGCCAGCAGCGTAACCGGGACAGTGAACACTGAAGCTTTCTTT. Protein product: CASSVTGTVNTEAFF. The rearrangement uses TRBV9 and TRBJ1-1, with 7 bases identical to TRBD1. V trimming: 1 base; J trimming: 0 bases; junction bases outside the gene matches: 3. The V gene's germline CDR1 is SGDLS and CDR2 YYNGEE. The CDR3 runs 15 residues.

The J gene is TRBJ2-5, the V gene TRBV10-3, with D unclear. With 2 bases removed from V and 9 bases from J, the gap between germline ends came to 10 bases. Germline V gene sequence: CDR1 ENHRY, CDR2 SYGVKD. This CDR3 is built from 12 residues. CDR3 sequence reads: CAISEVDQPQYF. The CDR3 DNA is TGTGCCATCAGTGAGGTTGACCAGCCCCAGTACTTC.